This T cell receptor (beta chain) stems from a study of OX40 agonist ivuxolimab in advanced cancers. As for the study in general: Participants could have had prior anti-PD-1, anti-PD-L1 or anti-CTLA-4 therapy, and approximately 40% had some.

Assay: immunoSEQ multiplex PCR; the TCRdb copy retains only in-frame clones and omits some. The top ten hold approximately 0.28% of the sample, which has 84,000 or so clones, about 88% seen once. Regarding this clone: One end of the junction fails to match germline, which may point to a read error. This CDR3 is also generated by other DNA sequences in the sample.

This TCR derives from an adult with an advanced solid tumor such as melanoma, head and neck, liver or kidney cancer. The sample in question was CD4+ or CD8+ T cells sorted from blood, obtained in a trial of the OX40 agonist ivuxolimab.

The CDR3 protein is CASSRGVLNTGELFF. CDR3 DNA: TGTGCCAGCAGCCGAGGTGTTCTCAACACCGGGGAGTTGTTTTTT. V gene TRBV5-4 combines with J gene TRBJ2-2; D might be TRBD2 (5 bases). This CDR3 is built from 15 residues. Germline loops: CDR1 SGHNT, CDR2 YYREEE (reference sequence).